The T cell receptor beta chain described here comes from a study of T-cell memory formation after mild COVID-19. The overall study: Each donor largely had its own TCR clusters.

A 5'RACE reaction primed in the constant segment made cDNA libraries of TCR alpha and TCR beta, and these carried sample barcodes and UMIs. TCRdb redid the calling of the 5' RACE reads with MiXCR, one entry per CDR3 protein. The sample has around 430,000 distinct CDR3 sequences, 15% to 20% seen once; the top ten hold roughly a fifth. Regarding the study as a whole: There was no confirmation that second-wave clones peaking on day 37 were SARS-CoV-2 specific. Pre-infection memory harbored some responding clones, suggesting cross-reactive memory joined.

Trimming stripped 0 bases from V and 5 bases from J, with 10 bases between. The CDR3 has 14 amino acids. From germline, CDR1 is WNHNN and CDR2 SYGVQD (reference sequence). The table lists this clonotype with a few counts. The antigen is unknown. This TCR came from a young man who had mild COVID-19 (a few samples of this study predate the infection). Cell type and time point are not known. V usage is TRBV10-1 and J usage is TRBJ2-5, with no clear D. Sequenced sample: PBMCs or a T cell subset sorted from them (not recorded which). DNA of the CDR3: TGCGCCAGCAGTGAGTCAGGTCTGCGGGAGACCCAGTACTTC. Amino acids: CASSESGLRETQYF.